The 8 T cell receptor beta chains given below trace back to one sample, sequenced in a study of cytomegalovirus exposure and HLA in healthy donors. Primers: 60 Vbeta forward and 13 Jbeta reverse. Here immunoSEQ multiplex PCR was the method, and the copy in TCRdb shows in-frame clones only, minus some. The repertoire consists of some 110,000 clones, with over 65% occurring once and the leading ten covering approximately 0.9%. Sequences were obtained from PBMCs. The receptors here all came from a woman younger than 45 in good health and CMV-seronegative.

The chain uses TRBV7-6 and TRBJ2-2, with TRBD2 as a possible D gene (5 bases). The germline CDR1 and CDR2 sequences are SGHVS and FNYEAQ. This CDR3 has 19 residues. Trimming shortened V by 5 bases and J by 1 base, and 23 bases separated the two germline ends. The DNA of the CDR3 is TGTGCCAGCAGCCCACAACGACTAACCGCACTTTTGAACACCGGGGAGCTGTTTTTT. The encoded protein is CASSPQRLTALLNTGELFF. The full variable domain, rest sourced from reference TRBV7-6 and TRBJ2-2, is GAGVSQSPRYKVTKRGQDVALRCDPISGHVSLYWYRQALGQGPEFLTYFNYEAQQDKSGLPNDRFSAERPEGSISTLTIQRTEQRDSAMYRCASSPQRLTALLNTGELFFGEGSRLTVL.

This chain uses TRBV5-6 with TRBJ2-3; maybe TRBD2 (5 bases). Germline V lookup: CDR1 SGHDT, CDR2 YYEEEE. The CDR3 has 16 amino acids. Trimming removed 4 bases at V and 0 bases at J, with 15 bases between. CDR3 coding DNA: TGTGCCAGCAGCCCAGGACTCGCAGCAAGCACAGATACGCAGTATTTT. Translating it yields CASSPGLAASTDTQYF.

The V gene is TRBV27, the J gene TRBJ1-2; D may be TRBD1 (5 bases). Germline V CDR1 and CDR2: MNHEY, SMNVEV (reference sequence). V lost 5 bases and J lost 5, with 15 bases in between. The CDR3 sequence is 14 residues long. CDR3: CASSRQSYPYGYTF. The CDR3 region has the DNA TGTGCCAGCAGTCGACAGAGCTATCCATATGGCTACACCTTC.

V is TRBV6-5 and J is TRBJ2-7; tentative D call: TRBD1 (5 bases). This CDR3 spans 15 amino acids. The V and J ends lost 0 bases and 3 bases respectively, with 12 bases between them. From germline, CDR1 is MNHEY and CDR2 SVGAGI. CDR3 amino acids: CASSYSSTGFYEQYF. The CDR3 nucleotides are TGTGCCAGCAGTTACTCGAGTACAGGATTCTACGAGCAGTACTTC.

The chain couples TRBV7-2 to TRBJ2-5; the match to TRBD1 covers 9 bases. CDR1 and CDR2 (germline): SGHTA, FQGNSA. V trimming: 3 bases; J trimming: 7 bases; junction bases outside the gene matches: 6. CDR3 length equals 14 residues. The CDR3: CASSFSRQGGTQYF. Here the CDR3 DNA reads TGTGCCAGCAGCTTCTCTCGACAGGGGGGGACCCAGTACTTC.

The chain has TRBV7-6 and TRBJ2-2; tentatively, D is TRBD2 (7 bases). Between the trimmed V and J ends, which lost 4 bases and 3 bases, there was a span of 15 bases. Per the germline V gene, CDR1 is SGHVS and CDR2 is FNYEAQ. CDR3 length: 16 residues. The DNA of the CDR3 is TGTGCCAGCAGCTCCCCAGCCGGGGGGCACACCGGGGAGCTGTTTTTT. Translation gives CASSSPAGGHTGELFF.

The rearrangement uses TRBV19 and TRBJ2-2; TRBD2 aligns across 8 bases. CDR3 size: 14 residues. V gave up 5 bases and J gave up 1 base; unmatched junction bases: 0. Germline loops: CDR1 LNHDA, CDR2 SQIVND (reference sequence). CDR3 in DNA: TGTGCCAGTAGTGCGGGAGGGAACACCGGGGAGCTGTTTTTT. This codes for CASSAGGNTGELFF.

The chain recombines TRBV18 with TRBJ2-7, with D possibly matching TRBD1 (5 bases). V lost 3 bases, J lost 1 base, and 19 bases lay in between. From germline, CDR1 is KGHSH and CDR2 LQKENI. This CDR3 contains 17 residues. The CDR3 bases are TGTGCCAGCTCACCCGGCCTCTCCCAGGGCCAATCCTACGAGCAGTACTTC. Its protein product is CASSPGLSQGQSYEQYF.